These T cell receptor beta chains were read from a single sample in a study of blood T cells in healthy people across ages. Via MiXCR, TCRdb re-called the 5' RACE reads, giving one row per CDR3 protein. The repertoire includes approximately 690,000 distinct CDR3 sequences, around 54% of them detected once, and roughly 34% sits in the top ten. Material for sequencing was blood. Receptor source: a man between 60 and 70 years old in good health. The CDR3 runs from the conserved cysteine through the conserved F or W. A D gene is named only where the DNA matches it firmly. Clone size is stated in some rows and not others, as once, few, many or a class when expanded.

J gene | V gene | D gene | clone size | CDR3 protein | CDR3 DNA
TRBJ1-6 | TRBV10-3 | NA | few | CAISAGNSPLHF | TGTGCCATCAGCGCCGGGAATTCACCCCTCCACTTT
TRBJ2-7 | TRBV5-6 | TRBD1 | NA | CASSGITGQSYEQYF | TGTGCCAGCAGCGGAATTACGGGACAGAGCTACGAGCAGTACTTC
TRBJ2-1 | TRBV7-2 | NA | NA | CASSLAWGGAQNEQFF | TGTGCCAGCAGCTTAGCTTGGGGGGGGGCGCAAAATGAGCAGTTCTTC
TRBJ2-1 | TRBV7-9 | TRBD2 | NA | CASSLQPGLAGGPQFF | TGTGCCAGCAGCCTCCAACCGGGACTAGCGGGGGGGCCTCAGTTCTTC
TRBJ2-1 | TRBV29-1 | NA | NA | CSVVGDGLPNEQFF | TGCAGCGTTGTAGGGGACGGCCTACCCAATGAGCAGTTCTTC
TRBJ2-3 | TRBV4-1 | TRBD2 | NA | CASSQDRSLAGRTDTQYF | TGCGCCAGCAGCCAAGATAGATCTCTAGCGGGCCGCACAGATACGCAGTATTTT
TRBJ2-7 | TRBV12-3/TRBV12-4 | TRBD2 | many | CASSYRTSSYEQYF | TGTGCCAGCAGTTACCGGACTAGCTCCTACGAGCAGTACTTC
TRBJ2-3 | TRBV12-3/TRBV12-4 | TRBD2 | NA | CAGSPGTSGGTDTQYF | TGTGCCGGCAGCCCCGGAACTAGCGGGGGTACAGATACGCAGTATTTT
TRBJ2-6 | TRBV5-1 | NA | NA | CASSLPSVLSGANVLTF | TGCGCCAGCAGCTTACCCAGCGTACTTTCTGGGGCCAACGTCCTGACTTTC
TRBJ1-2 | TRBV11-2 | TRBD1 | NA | CASSLSPDRGYGYTF | TGTGCCAGCAGCTTATCCCCGGACAGGGGTTATGGCTACACCTTC
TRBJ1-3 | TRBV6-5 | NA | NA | CASSYSTPDGYGNTIYF | TGTGCCAGCAGTTACTCGACCCCCGACGGTTATGGAAACACCATATATTTT
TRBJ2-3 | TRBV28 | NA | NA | CASSLPRGVTDTQYF | TGTGCCAGCAGTTTACCGCGGGGAGTAACAGATACGCAGTATTTT
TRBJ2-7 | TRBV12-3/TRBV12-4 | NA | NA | CASSGRHEQYF | TGTGCCAGCAGTGGTCGCCACGAGCAGTACTTC
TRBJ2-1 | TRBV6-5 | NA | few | CASSSPGETNEQFF | TGTGCCAGCAGTTCGCCAGGAGAGACCAATGAGCAGTTCTTC
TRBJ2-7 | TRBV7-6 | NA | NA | CASSLEGSPLYEQYF | TGTGCCAGCAGCTTAGAAGGCAGCCCACTCTACGAGCAGTACTTC
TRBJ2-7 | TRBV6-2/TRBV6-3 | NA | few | CASSYGLREQYF | TGTGCCAGCAGTTATGGGTTACGGGAGCAGTACTTC
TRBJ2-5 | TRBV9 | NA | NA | CASSATTGQETQYF | TGTGCCAGCAGCGCGACGACAGGCCAAGAGACCCAGTACTTC
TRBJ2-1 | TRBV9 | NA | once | CASSAEFSDNEQFF | TGTGCCAGCAGCGCCGAATTTTCTGACAATGAGCAGTTCTTC
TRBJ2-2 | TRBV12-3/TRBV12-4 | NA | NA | CASTGTYTGELFF | TGTGCCAGCACCGGGACTTACACCGGGGAGCTGTTTTTT
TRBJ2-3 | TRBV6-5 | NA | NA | CASSPDRLTDTQYF | TGTGCCAGCAGCCCCGACAGACTCACAGATACGCAGTATTTT
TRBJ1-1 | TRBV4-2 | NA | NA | CASSQGGGENTEAFF | TGTGCCAGCAGCCAAGGCGGAGGGGAGAACACTGAAGCTTTCTTT